The clone carrying this TCR beta chain turned up a few times. The target antigen is unknown. Per the germline V gene, CDR1 is SGHTS and CDR2 is YDEGEE. This CDR3 has 15 residues. V lost 4 bases, J lost 2 bases, and 2 bases stayed unmatched. Researchers amplified the TCR beta CDR3 regions from RNA transcripts. The HTBI primer set drove a first-round RT-PCR of the TCR CDR3. Each CDR3 protein gets one entry after TCRdb re-called the multiplex PCR reads with MiXCR. Here the sample spans hundreds of thousands of distinct CDR3 sequences, under 45% being singletons. The source of the sample is a study of T cells in Graves' hyperthyroidism and ophthalmopathy. General observations from the study: The model predicted ophthalmopathy a median 6.5 months before onset.

Material for sequencing was blood. The sequence derives from a woman in her thirties or forties with Graves' hyperthyroidism. V is TRBV5-8 and J is TRBJ1-3, with 11 bases identical to TRBD1. The DNA for the CDR3 is TGTGCCAGCAGCATGGACAGGGGGCCTGGAAACACCATATATTTT. It specifies CASSMDRGPGNTIYF.